Sequencing of this T cell receptor (beta chain) was carried out in a study of CXCR3-negative and CXCR3-positive naive CD8 T cells. This clonotype is medium-sized by frequency. Antigen: not known. 5' RACE with UMI labels generated the TRB cDNA libraries. TCRdb re-called the 5' RACE reads; one entry per CDR3 protein, DNA not given. The sample holds several thousand distinct CDR3 sequences. Study-wide results and limits: CXCR3-negative and CXCR3-positive naive cells shared comparable TRBV-TRBJ usage, but memory cells did not.

The CDR3 loop spans 15 amino acids. The germline gives CDR1 SQVTM, CDR2 ANQGSEA. Material: naive CXCR3- CD8+ T cells from blood. Subset here: CD45RO-CCR7+CD27+CD95- naive CD8+ T cells lacking CXCR3 (TNR3-). The source of this sequence is a human donor in good health. Some clones in this sample may be carry-over from other donors' samples. The V call is TRBV29-1, the J call TRBJ2-2; TCRdb names TRBD2, which stays unverified in the absence of DNA. CDR3 amino acids: CSVEASGSSAGELFF.